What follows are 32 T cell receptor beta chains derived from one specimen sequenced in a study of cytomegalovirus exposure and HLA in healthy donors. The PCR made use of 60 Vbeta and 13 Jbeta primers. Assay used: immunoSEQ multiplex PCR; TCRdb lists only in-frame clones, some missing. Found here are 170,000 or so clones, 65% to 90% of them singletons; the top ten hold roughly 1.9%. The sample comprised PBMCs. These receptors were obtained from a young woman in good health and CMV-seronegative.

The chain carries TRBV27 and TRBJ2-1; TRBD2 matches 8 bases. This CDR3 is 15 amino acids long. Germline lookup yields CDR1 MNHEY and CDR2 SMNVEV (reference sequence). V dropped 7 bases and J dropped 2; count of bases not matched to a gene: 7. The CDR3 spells CASTPRGGPYNEQFF. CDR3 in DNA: TGTGCCAGCACCCCTCGGGGGGGCCCCTACAATGAGCAGTTCTTC.

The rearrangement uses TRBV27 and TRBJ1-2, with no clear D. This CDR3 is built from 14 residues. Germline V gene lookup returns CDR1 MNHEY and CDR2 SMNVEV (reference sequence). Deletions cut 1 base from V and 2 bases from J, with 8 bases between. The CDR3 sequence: CASSLLGTNYGYTF. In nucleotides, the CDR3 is TGTGCCAGCAGTTTATTGGGCACAAACTATGGCTACACCTTC.

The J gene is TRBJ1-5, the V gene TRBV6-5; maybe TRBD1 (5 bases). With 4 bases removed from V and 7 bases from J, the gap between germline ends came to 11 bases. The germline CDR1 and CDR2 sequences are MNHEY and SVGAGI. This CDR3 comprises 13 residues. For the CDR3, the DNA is TGTGCCAGCAGTTTTGGGCAGGGCCAGCCCCAGCATTTT. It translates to CASSFGQGQPQHF.

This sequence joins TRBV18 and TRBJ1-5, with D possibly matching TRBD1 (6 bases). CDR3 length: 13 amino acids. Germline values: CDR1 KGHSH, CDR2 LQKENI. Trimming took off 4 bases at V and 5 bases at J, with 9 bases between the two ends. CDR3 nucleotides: TGTGCCAGCTCACAAGACAGGTATCAGCCCCAGCATTTT. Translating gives CASSQDRYQPQHF. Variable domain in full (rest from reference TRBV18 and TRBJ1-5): NAGVMQNPRHLVRRRGQEARLRCSPMKGHSHVYWYRQLPEEGLKFMVYLQKENIIDESGMPKERFSAEFPKEGPSILRIQQVVRGDSAAYFCASSQDRYQPQHFGDGTRLSIL.

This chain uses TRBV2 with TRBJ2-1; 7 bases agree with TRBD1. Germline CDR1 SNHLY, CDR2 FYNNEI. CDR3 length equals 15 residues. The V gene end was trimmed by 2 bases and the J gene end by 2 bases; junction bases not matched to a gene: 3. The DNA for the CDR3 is TGTGCCAGCAGTGAACCGGGACAGACCTACAATGAGCAGTTCTTC. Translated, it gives CASSEPGQTYNEQFF. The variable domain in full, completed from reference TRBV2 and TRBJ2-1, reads EPEVTQTPSHQVTQMGQEVILRCVPISNHLYFYWYRQILGQKVEFLVSFYNNEISEKSEIFDDQFSVERPDGSNFTLKIRSTKLEDSAMYFCASSEPGQTYNEQFFGPGTRLTVL.

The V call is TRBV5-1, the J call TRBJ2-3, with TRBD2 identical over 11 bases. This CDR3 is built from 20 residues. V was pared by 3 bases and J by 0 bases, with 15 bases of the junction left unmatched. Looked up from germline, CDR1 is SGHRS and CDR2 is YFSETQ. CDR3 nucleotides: TGCGCCAGCAGCTGGGCGCTGACTAGCGGGGAAATTACTAGCACAGATACGCAGTATTTT. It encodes CASSWALTSGEITSTDTQYF.

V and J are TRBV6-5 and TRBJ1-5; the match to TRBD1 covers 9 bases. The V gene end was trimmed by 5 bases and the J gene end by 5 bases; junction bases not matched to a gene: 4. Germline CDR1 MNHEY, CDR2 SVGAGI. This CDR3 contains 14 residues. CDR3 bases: TGTGCCAGCAGTCCGCGGACAGGGGATCAGCCCCAGCATTTT. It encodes CASSPRTGDQPQHF.

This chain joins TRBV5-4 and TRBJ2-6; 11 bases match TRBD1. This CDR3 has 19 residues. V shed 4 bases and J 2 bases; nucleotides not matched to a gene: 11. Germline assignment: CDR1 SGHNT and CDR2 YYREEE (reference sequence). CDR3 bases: TGTGCCAGCAGCCCCCCCGGACAGGGGGCCCTCACTGGGGCCAACGTCCTGACTTTC. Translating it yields CASSPPGQGALTGANVLTF.

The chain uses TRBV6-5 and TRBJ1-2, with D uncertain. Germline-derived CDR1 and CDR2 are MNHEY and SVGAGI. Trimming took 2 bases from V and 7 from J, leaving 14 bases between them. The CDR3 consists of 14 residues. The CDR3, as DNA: TGTGCCAGCAGTTACGAGGGCCGCGGCGGTGGCTACACCTTC. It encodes CASSYEGRGGGYTF.

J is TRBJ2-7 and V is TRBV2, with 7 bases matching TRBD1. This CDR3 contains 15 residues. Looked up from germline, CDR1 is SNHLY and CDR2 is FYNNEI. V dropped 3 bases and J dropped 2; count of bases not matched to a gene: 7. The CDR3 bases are TGTGCCAGCAGTGAGGGTGGGACAGCTACCTACGAGCAGTACTTC. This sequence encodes CASSEGGTATYEQYF.

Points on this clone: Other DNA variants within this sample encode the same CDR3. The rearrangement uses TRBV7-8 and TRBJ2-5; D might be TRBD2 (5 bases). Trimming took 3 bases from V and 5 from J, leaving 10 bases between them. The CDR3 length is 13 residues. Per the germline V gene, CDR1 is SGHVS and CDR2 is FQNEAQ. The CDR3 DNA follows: TGTGCCAGCAGCTTGGATCGAGGGGAGACCCAGTACTTC. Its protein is CASSLDRGETQYF.

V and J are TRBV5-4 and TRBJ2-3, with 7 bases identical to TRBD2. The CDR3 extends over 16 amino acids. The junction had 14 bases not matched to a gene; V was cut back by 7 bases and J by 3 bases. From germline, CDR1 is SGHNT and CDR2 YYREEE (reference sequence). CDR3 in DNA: TGTGCCAGCTACCCCTGGGGGGGAGGGCCAACAGATACGCAGTATTTT. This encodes CASYPWGGGPTDTQYF. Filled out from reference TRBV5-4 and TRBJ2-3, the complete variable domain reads ETGVTQSPTHLIKTRGQQVTLRCSSQSGHNTVSWYQQALGQGPQFIFQYYREEENGRGNFPPRFSGLQFPNYSSELNVNALELDDSALYLCASYPWGGGPTDTQYFGPGTRLTVL.

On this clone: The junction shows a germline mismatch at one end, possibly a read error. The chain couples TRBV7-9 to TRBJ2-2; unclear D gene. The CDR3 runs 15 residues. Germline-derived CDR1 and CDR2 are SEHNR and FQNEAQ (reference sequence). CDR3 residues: CSSSPLEMNTGELFF. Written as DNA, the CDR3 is TGTTCCAGCAGCCCATTAGAGATGAACACCGGGGAGCTGTTTTTT.

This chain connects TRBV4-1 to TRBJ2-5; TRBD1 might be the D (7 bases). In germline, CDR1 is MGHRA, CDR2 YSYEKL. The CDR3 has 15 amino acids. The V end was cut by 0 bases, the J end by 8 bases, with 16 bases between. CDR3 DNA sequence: TGCGCCAGCAGCCAAGATCCAGGGGGGCTTTTAACCCAGTACTTC. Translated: CASSQDPGGLLTQYF.

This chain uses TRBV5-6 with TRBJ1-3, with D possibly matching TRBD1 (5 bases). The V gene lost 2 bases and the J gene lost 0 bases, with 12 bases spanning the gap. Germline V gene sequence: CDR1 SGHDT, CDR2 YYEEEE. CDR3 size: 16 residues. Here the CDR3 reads CASSLLLDSSGNTIYF. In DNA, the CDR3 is TGTGCCAGCAGCTTACTCCTCGACAGCTCTGGAAACACCATATATTTT.

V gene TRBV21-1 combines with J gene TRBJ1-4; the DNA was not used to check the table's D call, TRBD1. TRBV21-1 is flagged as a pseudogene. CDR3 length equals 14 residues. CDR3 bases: TGTGCCAGCAGCCCGACAGGATTTTGGGAAAAACTGTTTTTT. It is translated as CASSPTGFWEKLFF.

The chain's CDR3 is CASRELAYSNQPQHF. As DNA, the CDR3 is TGTGCCAGCAGGGAGCTGGCCTATAGCAATCAGCCCCAGCATTTT. The chain links TRBV27 to TRBJ1-5; D remains ambiguous. In germline, CDR1 is MNHEY, CDR2 SMNVEV (reference sequence). The germline V and J ends were trimmed by 6 bases and 0 bases, with 12 bases remaining between them. The CDR3 runs 15 residues.

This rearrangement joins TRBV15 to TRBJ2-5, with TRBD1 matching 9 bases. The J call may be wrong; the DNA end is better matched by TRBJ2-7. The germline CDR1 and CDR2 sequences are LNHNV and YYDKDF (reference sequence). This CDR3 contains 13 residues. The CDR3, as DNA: TGTGCCACCGGGACAGGGTTGGCCTACGAGCAGTACTTC. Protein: CATGTGLAYEQYF.

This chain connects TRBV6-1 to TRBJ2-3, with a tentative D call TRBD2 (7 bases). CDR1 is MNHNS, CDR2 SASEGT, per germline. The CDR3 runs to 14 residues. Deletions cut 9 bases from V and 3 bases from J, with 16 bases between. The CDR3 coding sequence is TGTGCCAGTTTTCGGGGGGCCGGGACAGATACGCAGTATTTT. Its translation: CASFRGAGTDTQYF.

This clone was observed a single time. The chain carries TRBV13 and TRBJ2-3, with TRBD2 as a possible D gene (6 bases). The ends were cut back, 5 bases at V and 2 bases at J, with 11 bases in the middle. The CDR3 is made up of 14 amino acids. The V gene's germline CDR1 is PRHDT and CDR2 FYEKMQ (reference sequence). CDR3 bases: TGTGCCAGCAGCACGCGGGACTTCACAGATACGCAGTATTTT. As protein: CASSTRDFTDTQYF.

This CDR3 is CASSRLRAGLAEAFF. CDR3 nucleotide sequence: TGTGCCAGCAGCCGGCTTAGGGCAGGGTTGGCTGAAGCTTTCTTT. V gene TRBV7-2 combines with J gene TRBJ1-1; TRBD1 might be the D (5 bases). Germline V gene sequence: CDR1 SGHTA, CDR2 FQGNSA. The V and J ends lost 5 bases and 6 bases respectively, with 19 bases between them. The CDR3 loop spans 15 amino acids.

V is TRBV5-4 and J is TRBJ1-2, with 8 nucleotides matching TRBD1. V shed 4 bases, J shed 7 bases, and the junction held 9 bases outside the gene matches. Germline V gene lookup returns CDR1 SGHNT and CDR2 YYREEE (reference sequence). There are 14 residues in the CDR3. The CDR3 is CASSVGQGVFGYTF. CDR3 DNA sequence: TGTGCCAGCAGCGTAGGACAGGGTGTCTTTGGCTACACCTTC.

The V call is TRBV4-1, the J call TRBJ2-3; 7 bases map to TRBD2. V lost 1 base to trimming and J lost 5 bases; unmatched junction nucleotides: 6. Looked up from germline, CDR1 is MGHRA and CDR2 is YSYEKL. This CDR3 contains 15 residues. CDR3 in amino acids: CASSQGAGSQDTQYF. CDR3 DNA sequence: TGCGCCAGCAGCCAAGGAGCGGGGAGCCAAGATACGCAGTATTTT.

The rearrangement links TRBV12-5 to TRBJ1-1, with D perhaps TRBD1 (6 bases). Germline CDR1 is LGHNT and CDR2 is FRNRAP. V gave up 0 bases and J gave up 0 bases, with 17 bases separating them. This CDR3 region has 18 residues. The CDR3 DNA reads TGTGCTAGTGGTTTGGTAATGCCGGACAGACTCATGAACACTGAAGCTTTCTTT. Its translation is CASGLVMPDRLMNTEAFF. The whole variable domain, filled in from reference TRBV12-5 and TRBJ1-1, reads DARVTQTPRHKVTEMGQEVTMRCQPILGHNTVFWYRQTMMQGLELLAYFRNRAPLDDSGMPKDRFSAEMPDATLATLKIQPSEPRDSAVYFCASGLVMPDRLMNTEAFFGQGTRLTVV.

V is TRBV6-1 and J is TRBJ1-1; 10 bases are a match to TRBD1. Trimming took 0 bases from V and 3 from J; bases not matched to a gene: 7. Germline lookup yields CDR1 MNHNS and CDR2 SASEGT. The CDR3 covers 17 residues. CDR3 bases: TGTGCCAGCAGTGAAGCGTGGGACAGGGGTGAAGACACTGAAGCTTTCTTT. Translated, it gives CASSEAWDRGEDTEAFF.

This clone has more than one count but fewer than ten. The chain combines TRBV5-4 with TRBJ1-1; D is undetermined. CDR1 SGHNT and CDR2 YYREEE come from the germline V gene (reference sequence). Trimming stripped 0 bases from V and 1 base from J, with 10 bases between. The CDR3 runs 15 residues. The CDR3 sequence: CASSLAPSTNTEAFF. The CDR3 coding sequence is TGTGCCAGCAGCTTGGCGCCTAGTACGAACACTGAAGCTTTCTTT.

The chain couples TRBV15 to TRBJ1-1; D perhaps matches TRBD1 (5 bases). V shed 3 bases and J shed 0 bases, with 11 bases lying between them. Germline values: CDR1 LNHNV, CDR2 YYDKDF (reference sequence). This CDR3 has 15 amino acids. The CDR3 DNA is TGTGCCACCAGCAGTGACAGAACCATGAACACTGAAGCTTTCTTT. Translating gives CATSSDRTMNTEAFF.

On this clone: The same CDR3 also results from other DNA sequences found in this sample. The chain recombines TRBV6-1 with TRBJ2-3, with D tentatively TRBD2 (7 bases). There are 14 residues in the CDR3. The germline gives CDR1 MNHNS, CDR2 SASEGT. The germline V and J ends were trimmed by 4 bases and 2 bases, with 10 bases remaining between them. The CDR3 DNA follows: TGTGCCAGCAGTGTTGCGGGGGCCACAGATACGCAGTATTTT. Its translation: CASSVAGATDTQYF.

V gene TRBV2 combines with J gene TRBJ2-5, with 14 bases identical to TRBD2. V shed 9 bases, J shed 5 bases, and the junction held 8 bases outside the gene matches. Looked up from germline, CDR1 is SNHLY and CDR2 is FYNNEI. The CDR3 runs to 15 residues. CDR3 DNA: TGTGCCAGAGCCGGGACTAGCGGGGGAGGGGAGACCCAGTACTTC. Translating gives CARAGTSGGGETQYF.

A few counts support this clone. The CDR3 protein is CASSARDRGEKLFF. CDR3 nucleotides: TGTGCCAGCAGTGCCCGGGACAGGGGAGAAAAACTGTTTTTT. This chain connects TRBV2 to TRBJ1-4, with 10 bases that match TRBD1. V lost 4 bases to trimming and J lost 8 bases; unmatched junction nucleotides: 4. The V gene's germline CDR1 is SNHLY and CDR2 FYNNEI. CDR3 length: 14 residues. Combining the CDR3 with reference TRBV2 and TRBJ1-4 gives the whole variable domain EPEVTQTPSHQVTQMGQEVILRCVPISNHLYFYWYRQILGQKVEFLVSFYNNEISEKSEIFDDQFSVERPDGSNFTLKIRSTKLEDSAMYFCASSARDRGEKLFFGSGTQLSVL.

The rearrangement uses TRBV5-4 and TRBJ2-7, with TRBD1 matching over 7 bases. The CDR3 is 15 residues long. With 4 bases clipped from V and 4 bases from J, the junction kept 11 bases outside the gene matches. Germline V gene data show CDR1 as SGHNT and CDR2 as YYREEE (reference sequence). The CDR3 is CASSRKTGWGYEQYF. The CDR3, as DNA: TGTGCCAGCAGCCGAAAGACAGGGTGGGGGTACGAGCAGTACTTC. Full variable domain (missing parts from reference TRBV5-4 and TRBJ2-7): ETGVTQSPTHLIKTRGQQVTLRCSSQSGHNTVSWYQQALGQGPQFIFQYYREEENGRGNFPPRFSGLQFPNYSSELNVNALELDDSALYLCASSRKTGWGYEQYFGPGTRLTVT.

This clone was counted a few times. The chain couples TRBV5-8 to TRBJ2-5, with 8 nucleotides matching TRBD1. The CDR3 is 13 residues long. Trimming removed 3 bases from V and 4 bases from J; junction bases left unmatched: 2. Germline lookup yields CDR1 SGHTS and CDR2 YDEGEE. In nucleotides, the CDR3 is TGTGCCAGCAGCTGGACAGGGCCAGAGACCCAGTACTTC. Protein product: CASSWTGPETQYF.